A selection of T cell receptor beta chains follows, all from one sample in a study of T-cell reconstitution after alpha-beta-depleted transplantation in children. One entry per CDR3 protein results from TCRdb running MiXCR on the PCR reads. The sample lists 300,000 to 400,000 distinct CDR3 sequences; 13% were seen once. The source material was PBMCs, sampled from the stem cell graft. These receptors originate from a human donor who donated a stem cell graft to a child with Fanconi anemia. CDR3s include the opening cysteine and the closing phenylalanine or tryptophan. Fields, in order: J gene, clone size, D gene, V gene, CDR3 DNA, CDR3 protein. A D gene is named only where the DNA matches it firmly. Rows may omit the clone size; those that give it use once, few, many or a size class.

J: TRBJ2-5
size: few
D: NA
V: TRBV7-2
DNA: TGTGCCAGCAGCTTAGGGAGGTTCGGGGAGACCCAGTACTTC
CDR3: CASSLGRFGETQYF

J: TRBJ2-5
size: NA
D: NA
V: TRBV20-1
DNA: TGCAGTGCACCGACATCTAACCAAGAGACCCAGTACTTC
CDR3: CSAPTSNQETQYF

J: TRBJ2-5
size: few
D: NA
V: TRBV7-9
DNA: TGTGCCAGCAGCATTGGACTGAGCGAAGAGACCCAGTACTTC
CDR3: CASSIGLSEETQYF

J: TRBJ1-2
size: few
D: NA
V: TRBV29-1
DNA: TGCAGCGTAGTACAGGGAAGGAATTTCTATGGCTACACCTTC
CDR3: CSVVQGRNFYGYTF

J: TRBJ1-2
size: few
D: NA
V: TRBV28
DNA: TGTGCCAGCAGTTCAGGGACGGATGTCTATGGCTACACCTTC
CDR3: CASSSGTDVYGYTF

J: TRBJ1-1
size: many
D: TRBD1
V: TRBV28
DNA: TGTGCCAGCAGCCCGGGACAGACGAACACTGAAGCTTTCTTT
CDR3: CASSPGQTNTEAFF

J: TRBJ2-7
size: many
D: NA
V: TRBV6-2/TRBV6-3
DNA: TGTGCCAGCAGCCTCTACTACGAGCAGTACTTC
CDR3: CASSLYYEQYF

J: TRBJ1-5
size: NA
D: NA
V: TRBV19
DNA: TGTGCCAGTAGTGTTTCGAGTAGTAGCAATCAGCCCCAGCATTTT
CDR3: CASSVSSSSNQPQHF

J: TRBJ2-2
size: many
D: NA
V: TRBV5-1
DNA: TGCGCCAGCAGCGCAAGCGGGAACACCGGGGAGCTGTTTTTT
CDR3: CASSASGNTGELFF

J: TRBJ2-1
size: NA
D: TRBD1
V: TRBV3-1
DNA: TGTGCCAGCAGGCTGACAGGGCTTCCCTACAATGAGCAGTTCTTC
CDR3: CASRLTGLPYNEQFF

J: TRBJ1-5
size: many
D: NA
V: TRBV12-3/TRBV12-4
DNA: TGTGCCAGCAGTTTAGTGACAAATCCCAATCAGCCCCAGCATTTT
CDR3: CASSLVTNPNQPQHF

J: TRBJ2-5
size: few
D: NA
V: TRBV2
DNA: TGTGCCAGCAGACGAGGGGCGCAGCAAGAGACCCAGTACTTC
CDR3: CASRRGAQQETQYF

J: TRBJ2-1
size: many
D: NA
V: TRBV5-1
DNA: TGCGCCAGCAGCCCAACTAGGGGGGTCTTGGATGAGCAGTTCTTC
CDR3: CASSPTRGVLDEQFF

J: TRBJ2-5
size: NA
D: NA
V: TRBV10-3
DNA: TGTGCCATCGCTGGTACCCCGGAGGAGACCCAGTACTTC
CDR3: CAIAGTPEETQYF

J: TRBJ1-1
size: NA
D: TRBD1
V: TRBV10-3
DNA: TGTGCCATCAGTGTGACAGGGGTGAACACTGAAGCTTTCTTT
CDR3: CAISVTGVNTEAFF

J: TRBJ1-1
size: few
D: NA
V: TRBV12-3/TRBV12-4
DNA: TGTGCCAGCAGCCTAGGGGTTTTCACTGAAGCTTTCTTT
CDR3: CASSLGVFTEAFF